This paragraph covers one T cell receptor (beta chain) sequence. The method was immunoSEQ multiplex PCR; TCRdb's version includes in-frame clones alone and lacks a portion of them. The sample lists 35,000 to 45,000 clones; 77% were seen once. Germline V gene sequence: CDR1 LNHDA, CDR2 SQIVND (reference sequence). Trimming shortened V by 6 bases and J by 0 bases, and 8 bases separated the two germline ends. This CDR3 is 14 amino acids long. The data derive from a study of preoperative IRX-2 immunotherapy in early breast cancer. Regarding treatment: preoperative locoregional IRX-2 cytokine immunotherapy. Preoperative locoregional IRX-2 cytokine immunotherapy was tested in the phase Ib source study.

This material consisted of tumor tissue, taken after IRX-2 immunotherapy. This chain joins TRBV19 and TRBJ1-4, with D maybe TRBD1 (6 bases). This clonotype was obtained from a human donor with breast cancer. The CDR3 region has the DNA TGTGCCAGTAGGGGGGGCCCAACTAATGAAAAACTGTTTTTT. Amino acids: CASRGGPTNEKLFF.